This TCR beta chain was sequenced in a study of blood T cell repertoires in COVID-19. Looking at the study overall: Material from acute and convalescent COVID-19 was sourced from the United States, Italy and Spain.

Sequencing used immunoSEQ multiplex PCR; TCRdb keeps in-frame clones, though not all of them. Among tens of thousands of clones listed, 89% were seen once. Trimming cost V 4 bases and J 6 bases, with 18 bases left between them. The CDR3 is made up of 15 amino acids. Germline lookup yields CDR1 LGHDT and CDR2 YNNKEL (reference sequence). The V and J genes are TRBV3-1 (or the pseudogene TRBV3-2) and TRBJ1-1, with a possible D match to TRBD1 (5 bases). Sequencing was done on a sample of peripheral blood. This receptor was taken from a man between 50 and 59 years old with COVID-19, enrolled during active disease. The CDR3 here is CASSPTGGGGAEAFF. The CDR3 DNA is TGTGCCAGCAGCCCAACTGGGGGGGGAGGGGCTGAAGCTTTCTTT.